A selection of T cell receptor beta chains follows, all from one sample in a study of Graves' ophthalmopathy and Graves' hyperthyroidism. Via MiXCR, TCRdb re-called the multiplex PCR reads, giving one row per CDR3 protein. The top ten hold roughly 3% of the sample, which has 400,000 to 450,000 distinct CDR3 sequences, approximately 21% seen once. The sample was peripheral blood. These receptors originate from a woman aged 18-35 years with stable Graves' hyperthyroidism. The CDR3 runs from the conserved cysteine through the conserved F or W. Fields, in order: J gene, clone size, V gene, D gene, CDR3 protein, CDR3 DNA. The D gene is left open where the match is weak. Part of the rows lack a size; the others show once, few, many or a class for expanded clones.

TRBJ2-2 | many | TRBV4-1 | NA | CASSQIIRTRMNTGELFF | TGCGCCAGCAGCCAGATTATACGGACCCGGATGAACACCGGGGAGCTGTTTTTT
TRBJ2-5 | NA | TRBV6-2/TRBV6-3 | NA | CASSSAIRVPPETQYF | TGTGCCAGCAGTTCAGCAATACGAGTTCCACCAGAGACCCAGTACTTC
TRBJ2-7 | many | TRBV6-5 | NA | CASSYSRDVGTYEQYF | TGTGCCAGCAGTTACTCCCGGGACGTAGGAACCTACGAGCAGTACTTC
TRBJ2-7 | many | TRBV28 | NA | CASSFYRVPYRTNYEQYF | TGTGCCAGCAGTTTCTACAGGGTCCCTTATCGAACCAACTACGAGCAGTACTTC
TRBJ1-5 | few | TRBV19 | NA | CASKEFNQPQHF | TGTGCCAGTAAAGAATTTAATCAGCCCCAGCATTTT
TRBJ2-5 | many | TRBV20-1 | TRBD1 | CSADRTGWSEETQYF | TGCAGTGCCGACCGGACAGGGTGGTCCGAGGAGACCCAGTACTTC
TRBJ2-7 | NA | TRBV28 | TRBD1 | CASSLTGGALVYEQYF | TGTGCCAGCAGCTTGACAGGGGGCGCATTGGTTTACGAGCAGTACTTC
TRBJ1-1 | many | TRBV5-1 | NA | CASSWGPGNTEAFF | TGCGCCAGCAGCTGGGGACCGGGGAACACTGAAGCTTTCTTT
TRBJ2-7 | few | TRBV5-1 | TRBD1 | CASSLGKTGGEQYF | TGCGCCAGCAGCTTGGGTAAAACAGGGGGCGAGCAGTACTTC
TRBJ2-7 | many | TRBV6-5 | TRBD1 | CASSPGTGIYEQYF | TGTGCCAGCAGCCCCGGGACAGGGATCTACGAGCAGTACTTC
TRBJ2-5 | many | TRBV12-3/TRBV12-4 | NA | CASSYRQEVAQYF | TGTGCCAGCAGTTATAGACAGGAGGTGGCCCAGTACTTC
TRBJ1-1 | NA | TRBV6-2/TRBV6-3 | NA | CASSTWTAMNTEAFF | TGTGCCAGCAGTACATGGACGGCCATGAACACTGAAGCTTTCTTT
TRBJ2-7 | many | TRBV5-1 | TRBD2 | CASSSGLADSYEQYF | TGCGCCAGCAGCTCCGGACTAGCGGACTCCTACGAGCAGTACTTC
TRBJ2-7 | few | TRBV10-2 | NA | CASSARDLFHEQYF | TGCGCCAGCAGTGCGAGGGACCTCTTCCACGAGCAGTACTTC
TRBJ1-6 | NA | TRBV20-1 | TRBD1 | CSACGQGNSPLHF | TGCAGTGCCTGCGGACAGGGAAATTCACCCCTCCACTTT
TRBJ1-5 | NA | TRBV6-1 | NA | CALKDQPQHF | TGTGCCCTCAAGGATCAGCCCCAGCATTTT
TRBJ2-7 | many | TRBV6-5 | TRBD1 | CASSLQGSMYEQYF | TGTGCCAGCAGCCTACAGGGGAGTATGTACGAGCAGTACTTC
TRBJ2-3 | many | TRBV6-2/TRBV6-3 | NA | CASSYGGATDTQYF | TGTGCCAGCAGTTACGGGGGGGCTACAGATACGCAGTATTTT
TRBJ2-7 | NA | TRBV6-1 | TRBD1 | CASSQDRVVYEQYF | TGTGCCAGCAGCCAGGACAGGGTTGTGTACGAGCAGTACTTC
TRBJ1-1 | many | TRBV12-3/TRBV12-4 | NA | CASSTNDIKAFF | TGTGCCAGCAGTACCAACGACATTAAAGCTTTCTTT
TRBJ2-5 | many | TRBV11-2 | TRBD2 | CASSWSGTSGTQETQYF | TGTGCCAGCAGCTGGAGCGGGACTAGCGGAACCCAAGAGACCCAGTACTTC
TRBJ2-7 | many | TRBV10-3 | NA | CAISESEGAGYEQYF | TGTGCCATCAGTGAGTCGGAGGGGGCTGGGTACGAGCAGTACTTC
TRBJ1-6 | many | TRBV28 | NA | CGSRAGHGSPLHF | TGTGGCAGCAGGGCGGGCCATGGGTCACCCCTCCACTTT
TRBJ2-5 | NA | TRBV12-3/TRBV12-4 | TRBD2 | CASSFGTSGGGPQYF | TGTGCCAGCAGTTTCGGGACTAGCGGGGGAGGCCCCCAGTACTTC
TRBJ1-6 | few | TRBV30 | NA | CAWSVGENNSPLHF | TGTGCCTGGAGTGTGGGGGAGAATAATTCACCCCTCCACTTT
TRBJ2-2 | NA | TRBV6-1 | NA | CASCSSSPGRGELFF | TGTGCCAGCTGCTCATCTTCCCCAGGAAGGGGGGAGCTGTTTTTT
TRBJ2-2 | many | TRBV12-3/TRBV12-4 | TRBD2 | CASSLRAGGEAGELFF | TGTGCCAGCAGTTTACGAGCGGGAGGGGAAGCCGGGGAGCTGTTTTTT
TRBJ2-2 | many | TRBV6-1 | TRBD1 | CASSQTGQPNTGELFF | TGTGCCAGCAGCCAAACGGGACAGCCGAACACCGGGGAGCTGTTTTTT
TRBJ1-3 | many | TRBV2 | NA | CASSSRPTASKGSGNTIYF | TGTGCCAGCAGTTCCCGCCCGACAGCGTCTAAGGGCTCTGGAAACACCATATATTTT
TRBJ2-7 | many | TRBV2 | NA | CASTGGDSYEQYF | TGTGCCAGCACCGGAGGGGACTCCTACGAGCAGTACTTC
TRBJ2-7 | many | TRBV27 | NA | CASSFGDPLYEQYF | TGTGCCAGCAGTTTCGGGGACCCCCTCTACGAGCAGTACTTC
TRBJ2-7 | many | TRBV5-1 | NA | CASSVLGTATYEQYF | TGCGCCAGCAGCGTCCTCGGGACGGCGACCTACGAGCAGTACTTC
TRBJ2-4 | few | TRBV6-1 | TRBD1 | CASTSGTEKNIQYF | TGTGCCAGCACATCCGGGACAGAGAAAAACATTCAGTACTTC
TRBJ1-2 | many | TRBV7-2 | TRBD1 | CASSYNRGGYTF | TGTGCCAGCAGCTACAACAGGGGAGGCTACACCTTC
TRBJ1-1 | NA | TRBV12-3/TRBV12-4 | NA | CASTQTGMNTEAFF | TGTGCCAGCACCCAAACAGGTATGAACACTGAAGCTTTCTTT
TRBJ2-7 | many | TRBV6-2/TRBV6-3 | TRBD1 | CASSPSSGQGRYEQYF | TGTGCCAGCAGTCCCTCCTCGGGACAGGGACGCTACGAGCAGTACTTC
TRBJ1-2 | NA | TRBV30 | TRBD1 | CAWSSDRVAGGYTF | TGTGCCTGGAGCTCTGACAGGGTTGCTGGTGGCTACACCTTC
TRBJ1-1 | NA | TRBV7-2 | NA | CASSLSRWNTEAFF | TGTGCCAGCAGCTTATCAAGGTGGAACACTGAAGCTTTCTTT
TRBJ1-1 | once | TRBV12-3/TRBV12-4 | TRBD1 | CASSQGAGTEAFF | TGTGCCAGCAGTCAGGGGGCGGGTACTGAAGCTTTCTTT
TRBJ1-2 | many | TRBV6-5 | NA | CASSYSPFYGGRGYTF | TGTGCCAGCAGTTACTCGCCCTTCTACGGGGGCAGGGGCTACACCTTC
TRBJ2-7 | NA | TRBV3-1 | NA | CASSQVATRAYEQYF | TGTGCCAGCAGCCAAGTCGCGACTAGGGCCTACGAGCAGTACTTC
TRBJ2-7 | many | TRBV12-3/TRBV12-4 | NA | CASSLAGVFTYEQYF | TGTGCCAGCAGTTTAGCTGGTGTCTTTACCTACGAGCAGTACTTC
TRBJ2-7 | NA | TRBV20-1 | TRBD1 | CSAREQGEAEQYF | TGCAGTGCTAGAGAACAGGGGGAGGCCGAGCAGTACTTC
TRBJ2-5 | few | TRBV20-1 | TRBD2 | CSARDQAGGRETQYF | TGCAGTGCTAGAGATCAAGCGGGAGGCCGGGAGACCCAGTACTTC
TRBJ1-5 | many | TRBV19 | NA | CASSIFTGARQPQHF | TGTGCCAGTAGTATCTTTACGGGGGCGAGACAGCCCCAGCATTTT
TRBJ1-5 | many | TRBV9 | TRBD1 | CASSVGTGGEPQHF | TGTGCCAGCAGCGTAGGGACAGGGGGAGAGCCCCAGCATTTT
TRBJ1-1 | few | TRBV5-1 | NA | CASSLIRTGSEAFF | TGCGCCAGCAGCTTGATAAGGACGGGCTCTGAAGCTTTCTTT
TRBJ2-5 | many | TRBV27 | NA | CASKGLGSSFDSQYF | TGTGCCAGCAAGGGACTGGGGTCTAGTTTCGATTCCCAGTACTTC